These 14 T cell receptor beta chains share one sample of origin, sequenced in a study of cytomegalovirus exposure and HLA in healthy donors. Vbeta (60) and Jbeta (13) primers were used in the PCR. Measured with immunoSEQ multiplex PCR; TCRdb has only the in-frame clones, and not every one. Counted here are 55,000 to 70,000 clones, 70% to 90% occurring once; the ten biggest clones make up roughly 2%. The sequencing input was PBMCs. The receptors derive from a woman in her 30s in good health and CMV-seronegative.

The chain has TRBV9 and TRBJ2-2; D is perhaps TRBD2 (6 bases). The germline V and J ends were trimmed by 0 bases and 6 bases, with 12 bases remaining between them. CDR1 is SGDLS and CDR2 is YYNGEE in the germline V gene. The CDR3 runs to 15 residues. In nucleotides, the CDR3 is TGTGCCAGCAGCGTAGCTCCGGGGGACGCCGGGGAGCTGTTTTTT. As protein: CASSVAPGDAGELFF.

The rearrangement links TRBV5-6 to TRBJ2-3, with 7 bases that match TRBD1. The V and J ends lost 4 bases and 4 bases, in that order; junction bases with no gene match: 9. This CDR3 has 15 residues. Germline V gives CDR1 SGHDT, CDR2 YYEEEE. As DNA, the CDR3 is TGTGCCAGCAGCAGGACAGGTTATTTCGCAGATACGCAGTATTTT. Protein product: CASSRTGYFADTQYF.

The gene calls are TRBV30 and TRBJ1-1, with TRBD1 matching 7 bases. Germline CDR1 is GTSNPN and CDR2 is SVGIG (reference sequence). This CDR3 comprises 20 residues. V dropped 3 bases and J dropped 1; count of bases not matched to a gene: 23. CDR3 amino acids: CAWSDPLRQGKKATNTEAFF. The DNA for the CDR3 is TGTGCCTGGAGCGATCCGCTTCGACAGGGTAAGAAAGCTACGAACACTGAAGCTTTCTTT.

This chain uses TRBV9 with TRBJ1-5; 8 bases are a match to TRBD1. Germline V gene sequence: CDR1 SGDLS, CDR2 YYNGEE. This CDR3 comprises 15 residues. V shed 4 bases and J 4 bases; nucleotides not matched to a gene: 7. The CDR3 region is CASSPGGQENQPQHF. In DNA, the CDR3 is TGTGCCAGCAGCCCAGGGGGACAGGAGAATCAGCCCCAGCATTTT.

The chain is built from TRBV27 and TRBJ2-3; 9 positions agree with TRBD1. CDR1 MNHEY and CDR2 SMNVEV come from the germline V gene (reference sequence). The CDR3 sequence is 15 residues long. V shed 5 bases, J shed 4 bases, and the junction held 7 bases outside the gene matches. The CDR3 is CASSRRDRVADTQYF. The CDR3 DNA follows: TGTGCCAGCAGTCGAAGGGACAGGGTGGCAGATACGCAGTATTTT.

This rearrangement joins TRBV7-2 to TRBJ1-1; unclear D gene. There are 14 residues in the CDR3. The germline V gene has CDR1 SGHTA and CDR2 FQGNSA. Trimming removed 5 bases at V and 4 bases at J, with 14 bases between. The CDR3 DNA follows: TGTGCCAGCAGCCCTAGCTTAGCCGCCACTGAAGCTTTCTTT. It codes for CASSPSLAATEAFF.

V is TRBV7-2 and J is TRBJ2-2; D call uncertain. V lost 4 bases to trimming and J lost 1 base, with 7 bases between them. Germline V gene sequence: CDR1 SGHTA, CDR2 FQGNSA. The CDR3 has 14 amino acids. CDR3 in DNA: TGTGCCAGCAGCTCCGCGATGAACACCGGGGAGCTGTTTTTT. It specifies CASSSAMNTGELFF.

This chain connects TRBV15 to TRBJ2-5; 9 nucleotides line up with TRBD1. The J call may be mistaken, given a closer DNA end match to TRBJ2-7. The length of the CDR3 is 18 residues. Germline V gives CDR1 LNHNV, CDR2 YYDKDF (reference sequence). CDR3 sequence (DNA): TGTGCCACCAGCAGAGGGTGGAAAGAGACAGGGGGTTCATACGAGCAGTACTTC. Amino acid sequence: CATSRGWKETGGSYEQYF.

The V gene is TRBV7-9, the J gene TRBJ2-7; D is perhaps TRBD2 (6 bases). Germline values: CDR1 SEHNR, CDR2 FQNEAQ (reference sequence). Trimming removed 1 base from V and 5 bases from J, with 15 bases in between. The CDR3 has 15 residues. The DNA of the CDR3 is TGTGCCAGCAGCTTAGATGGTAGCGGAAGGCACGAGCAGTACTTC. It codes for CASSLDGSGRHEQYF. The whole variable domain, filled in from reference TRBV7-9 and TRBJ2-7, reads DTGVSQNPRHKITKRGQNVTFRCDPISEHNRLYWYRQTLGQGPEFLTYFQNEAQLEKSRLLSDRFSAERPKGSFSTLEIQRTEQGDSAMYLCASSLDGSGRHEQYFGPGTRLTVT.

V usage is TRBV4-1 and J usage is TRBJ2-7; D not certain. Germline V gives CDR1 MGHRA, CDR2 YSYEKL. V gave up 3 bases and J gave up 0 bases, with 15 bases separating them. This CDR3 has 16 residues. CDR3 bases: TGCGCCAGCAGCCAGTCATACCTTGCGAGCTCCTACGAGCAGTACTTC. It translates to CASSQSYLASSYEQYF.

This chain's CDR3 is CASAPGQGVFEQYF. CDR3 DNA: TGTGCTAGCGCGCCGGGACAGGGAGTTTTCGAGCAGTACTTC. The chain carries TRBV7-7 and TRBJ2-7; TRBD1 agrees at 9 bases. This CDR3 comprises 14 residues. In germline, CDR1 is SSHAT, CDR2 FNYEAQ (reference sequence).

CDR3 region: CASSAGGQGGTGELFF. The CDR3 coding sequence is TGTGCCAGCAGTGCCGGAGGACAGGGAGGGACCGGGGAGCTGTTTTTT. The rearrangement links TRBV2 to TRBJ2-2, with D tentatively TRBD1 (8 bases). With 4 bases removed from V and 5 bases from J, the gap between germline ends came to 17 bases. Germline V gene lookup returns CDR1 SNHLY and CDR2 FYNNEI. The CDR3 length is 16 residues.

This rearrangement joins TRBV6-5 to TRBJ1-2, with TRBD1 matching over 8 bases. CDR1 is MNHEY, CDR2 SVGAGI, per germline. CDR3 length equals 13 residues. V shed 6 bases and J 6 bases; nucleotides not matched to a gene: 6. The CDR3 region is CASSDRGRHGYTF. As DNA, the CDR3 is TGTGCCAGCAGCGACAGGGGCCGGCATGGCTACACCTTC.

The chain employs TRBV28 and TRBJ1-1; TRBD1 matches at 7 bases. Per the germline V gene, CDR1 is MDHEN and CDR2 is SYDVKM. CDR3 length: 13 amino acids. V gave up 4 bases and J gave up 1 base; unmatched junction bases: 0. The CDR3 here is CASSWDRNTEAFF. In DNA, the CDR3 is TGTGCCAGCAGTTGGGACAGGAACACTGAAGCTTTCTTT.